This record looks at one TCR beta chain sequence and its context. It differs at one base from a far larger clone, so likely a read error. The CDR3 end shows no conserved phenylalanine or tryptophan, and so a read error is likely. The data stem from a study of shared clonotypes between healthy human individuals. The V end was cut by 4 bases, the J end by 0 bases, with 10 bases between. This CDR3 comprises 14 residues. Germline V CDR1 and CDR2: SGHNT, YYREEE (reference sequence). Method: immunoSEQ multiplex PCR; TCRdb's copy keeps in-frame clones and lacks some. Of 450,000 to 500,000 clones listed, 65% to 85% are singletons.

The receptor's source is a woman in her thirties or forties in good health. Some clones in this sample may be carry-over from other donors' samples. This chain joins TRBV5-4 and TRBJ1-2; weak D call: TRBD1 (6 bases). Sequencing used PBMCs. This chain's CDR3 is CASSLDRANYGYTS. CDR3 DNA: TGTGCCAGCAGCCTGGACAGAGCTAACTATGGCTACACCTCC.